This TCR beta chain was captured by sequencing in a study of T cell changes during pregnancy in multiple sclerosis. Here immunoSEQ multiplex PCR was the method, and the copy in TCRdb shows in-frame clones only, minus some. This sample has about 69,000 clones; more than 85% occur once, and the top ten carry 0.29%. Germline V gene lookup returns CDR1 MNHNS and CDR2 SASEGT. CDR3 length: 14 residues. Trimming left V 0 bases short and J 5 bases short, with 9 bases between. This sequence was found in a female donor in good health, enrolled as a control in a pregnancy study. The chain employs TRBV6-1 and TRBJ2-3; D not certain. This sample comprised CD4+ T cells from peripheral blood mononuclear cells, obtained in the third trimester of pregnancy. The CDR3 bases are TGTGCCAGCAGTGAAGCGCTTCGGAGAGATACGCAGTATTTT. This sequence encodes CASSEALRRDTQYF.